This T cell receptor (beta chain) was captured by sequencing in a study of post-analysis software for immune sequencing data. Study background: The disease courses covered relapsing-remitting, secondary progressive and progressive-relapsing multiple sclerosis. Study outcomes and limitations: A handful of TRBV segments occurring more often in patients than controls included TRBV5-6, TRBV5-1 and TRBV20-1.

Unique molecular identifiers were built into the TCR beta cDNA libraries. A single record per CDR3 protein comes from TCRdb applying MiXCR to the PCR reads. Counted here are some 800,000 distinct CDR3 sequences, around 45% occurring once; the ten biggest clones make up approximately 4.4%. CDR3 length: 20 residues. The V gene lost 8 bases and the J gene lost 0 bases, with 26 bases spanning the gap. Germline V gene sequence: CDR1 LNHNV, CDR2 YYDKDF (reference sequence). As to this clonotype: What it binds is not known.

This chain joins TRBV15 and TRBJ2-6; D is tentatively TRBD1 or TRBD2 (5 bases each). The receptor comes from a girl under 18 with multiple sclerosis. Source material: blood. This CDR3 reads CATRDQTLRGLISGANVLTF. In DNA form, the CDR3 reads TGTGCCACCCGGGATCAGACTCTACGGGGCCTAATCTCTGGGGCCAACGTCCTGACTTTC. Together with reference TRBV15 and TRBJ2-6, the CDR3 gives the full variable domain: DAMVIQNPRYQVTQFGKPVTLSCSQTLNHNVMYWYQQKSSQAPKLLFHYYDKDFNNEADTPDNFQSRRPNTSFCFLDIRSPGLGDTAMYLCATRDQTLRGLISGANVLTFGAGSRLTVL.